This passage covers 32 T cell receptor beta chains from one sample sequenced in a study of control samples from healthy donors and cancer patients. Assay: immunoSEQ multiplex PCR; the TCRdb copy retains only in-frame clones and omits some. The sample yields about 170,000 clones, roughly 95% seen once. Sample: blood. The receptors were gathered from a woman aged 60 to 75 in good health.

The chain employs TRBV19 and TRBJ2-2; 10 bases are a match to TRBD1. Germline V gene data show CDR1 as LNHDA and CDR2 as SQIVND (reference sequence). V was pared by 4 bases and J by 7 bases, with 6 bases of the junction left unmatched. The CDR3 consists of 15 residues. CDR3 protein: CASSTGQGGGGELFF. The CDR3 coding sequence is TGTGCCAGTAGTACCGGACAGGGGGGCGGCGGGGAGCTGTTTTTT.

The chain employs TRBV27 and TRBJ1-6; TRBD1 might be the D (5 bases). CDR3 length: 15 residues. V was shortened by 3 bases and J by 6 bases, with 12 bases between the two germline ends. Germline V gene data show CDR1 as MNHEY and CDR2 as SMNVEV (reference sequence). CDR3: CASSFSRALNSPLHF. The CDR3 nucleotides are TGTGCCAGCAGTTTCTCCAGGGCCCTTAATTCACCCCTCCACTTT.

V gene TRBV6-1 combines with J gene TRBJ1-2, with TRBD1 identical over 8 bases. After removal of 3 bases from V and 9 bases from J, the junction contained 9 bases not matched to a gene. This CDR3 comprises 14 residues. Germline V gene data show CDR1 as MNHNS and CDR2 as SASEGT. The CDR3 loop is CASSDGTGLGRYTF. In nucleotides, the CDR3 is TGTGCCAGCAGTGATGGGACAGGCCTAGGGCGCTACACCTTC.

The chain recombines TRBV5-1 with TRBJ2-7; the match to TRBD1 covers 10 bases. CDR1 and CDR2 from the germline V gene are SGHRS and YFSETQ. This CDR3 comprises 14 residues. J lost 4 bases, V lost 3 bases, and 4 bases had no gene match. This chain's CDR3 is CASSSPGQGYEQYF. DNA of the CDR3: TGCGCCAGCAGCTCACCGGGACAGGGGTACGAGCAGTACTTC.

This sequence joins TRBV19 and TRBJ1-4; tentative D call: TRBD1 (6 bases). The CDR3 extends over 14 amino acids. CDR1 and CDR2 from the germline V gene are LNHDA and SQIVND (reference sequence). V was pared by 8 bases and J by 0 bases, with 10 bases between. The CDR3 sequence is CASQGFATNEKLFF. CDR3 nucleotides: TGTGCCAGTCAGGGGTTTGCAACTAATGAAAAACTGTTTTTT.

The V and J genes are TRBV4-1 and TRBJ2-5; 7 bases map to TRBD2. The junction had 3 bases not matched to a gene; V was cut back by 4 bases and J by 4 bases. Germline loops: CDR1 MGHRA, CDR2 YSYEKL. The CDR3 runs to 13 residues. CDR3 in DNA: TGCGCCAGCAGCCCGGGGAGGGGAGAGACCCAGTACTTC. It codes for CASSPGRGETQYF.

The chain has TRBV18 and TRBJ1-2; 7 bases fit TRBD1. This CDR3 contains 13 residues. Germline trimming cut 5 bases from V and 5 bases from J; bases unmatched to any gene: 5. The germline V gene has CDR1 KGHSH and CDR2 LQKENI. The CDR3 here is CASSGGQKYGYTF. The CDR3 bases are TGTGCCAGCTCAGGGGGACAGAAATATGGCTACACCTTC.

CDR3 sequence reads: CAWTGSYNSPLHF. CDR3 bases: TGTGCCTGGACGGGATCCTATAATTCACCCCTCCACTTT. The chain has TRBV30 and TRBJ1-6, with no clear D. There are 13 residues in the CDR3. Trimming shortened V by 4 bases and J by 1 base, and 5 bases separated the two germline ends. Germline CDR1 GTSNPN, CDR2 SVGIG (reference sequence).

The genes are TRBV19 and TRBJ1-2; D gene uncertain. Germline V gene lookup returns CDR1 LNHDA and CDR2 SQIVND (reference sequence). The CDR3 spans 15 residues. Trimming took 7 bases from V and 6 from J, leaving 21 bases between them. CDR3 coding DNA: TGTGCCAGTACCATAGCCCAAGGGAGCAAGAATGGCTACACCTTC. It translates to CASTIAQGSKNGYTF.

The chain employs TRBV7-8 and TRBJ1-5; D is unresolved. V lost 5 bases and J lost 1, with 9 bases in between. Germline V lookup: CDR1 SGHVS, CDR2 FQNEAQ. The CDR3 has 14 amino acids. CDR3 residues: CASSPTDSNQPQHF. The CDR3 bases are TGTGCCAGCAGCCCCACAGACAGCAATCAGCCCCAGCATTTT.

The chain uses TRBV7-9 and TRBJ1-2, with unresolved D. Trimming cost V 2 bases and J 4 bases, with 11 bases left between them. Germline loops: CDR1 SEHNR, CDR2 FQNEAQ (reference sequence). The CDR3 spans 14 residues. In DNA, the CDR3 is TGTGCCAGCAGCTTATCCGCGGGGAGCTATGGCTACACCTTC. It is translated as CASSLSAGSYGYTF.

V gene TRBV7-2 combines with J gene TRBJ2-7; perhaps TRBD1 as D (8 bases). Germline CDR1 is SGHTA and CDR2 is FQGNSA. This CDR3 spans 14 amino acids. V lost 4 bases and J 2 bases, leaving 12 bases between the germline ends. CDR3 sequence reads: CASSYTGGAYEQYF. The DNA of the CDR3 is TGTGCCAGCAGCTACACAGGGGGGGCCTACGAGCAGTACTTC.

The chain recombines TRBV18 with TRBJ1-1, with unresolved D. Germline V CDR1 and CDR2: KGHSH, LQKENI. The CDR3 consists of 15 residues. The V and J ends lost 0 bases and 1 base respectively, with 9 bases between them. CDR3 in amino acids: CASSPPSIKNTEAFF. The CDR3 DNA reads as TGTGCCAGCTCACCACCGAGTATTAAGAACACTGAAGCTTTCTTT. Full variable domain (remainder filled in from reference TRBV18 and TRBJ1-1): NAGVMQNPRHLVRRRGQEARLRCSPMKGHSHVYWYRQLPEEGLKFMVYLQKENIIDESGMPKERFSAEFPKEGPSILRIQQVVRGDSAAYFCASSPPSIKNTEAFFGQGTRLTVV.

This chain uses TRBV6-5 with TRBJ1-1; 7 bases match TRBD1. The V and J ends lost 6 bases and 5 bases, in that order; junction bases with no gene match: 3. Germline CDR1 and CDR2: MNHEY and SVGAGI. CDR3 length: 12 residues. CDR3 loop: CASREGATEAFF. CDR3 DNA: TGTGCCAGCAGGGAGGGGGCGACTGAAGCTTTCTTT.

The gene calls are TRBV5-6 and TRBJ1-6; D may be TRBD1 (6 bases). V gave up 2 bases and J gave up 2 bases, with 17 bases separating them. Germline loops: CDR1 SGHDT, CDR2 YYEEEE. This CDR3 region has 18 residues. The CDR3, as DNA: TGTGCCAGCAGCTTCTCGGGCAGGCCAGGGGCCTATAATTCACCCCTCCACTTT. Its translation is CASSFSGRPGAYNSPLHF.

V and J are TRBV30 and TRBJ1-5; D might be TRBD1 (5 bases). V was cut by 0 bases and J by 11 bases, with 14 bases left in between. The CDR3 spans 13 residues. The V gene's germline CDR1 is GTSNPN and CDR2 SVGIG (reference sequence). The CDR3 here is CAWSVQGADSQHF. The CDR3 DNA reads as TGTGCCTGGAGTGTTCAAGGGGCAGATTCCCAGCATTTT.

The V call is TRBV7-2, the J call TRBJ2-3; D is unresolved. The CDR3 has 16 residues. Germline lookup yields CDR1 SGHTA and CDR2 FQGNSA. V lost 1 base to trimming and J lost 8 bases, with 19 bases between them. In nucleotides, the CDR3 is TGTGCCAGCAGCTTAGAATCTGGCTCATTGGGCGGTACGCAGTATTTT. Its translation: CASSLESGSLGGTQYF.

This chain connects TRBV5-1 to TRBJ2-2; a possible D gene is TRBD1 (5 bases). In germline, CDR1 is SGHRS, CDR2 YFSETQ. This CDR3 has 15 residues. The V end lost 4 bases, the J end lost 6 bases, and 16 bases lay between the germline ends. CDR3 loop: CASSVPGLGAGELFF. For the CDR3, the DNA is TGCGCCAGCAGCGTCCCAGGGTTAGGCGCCGGGGAGCTGTTTTTT.

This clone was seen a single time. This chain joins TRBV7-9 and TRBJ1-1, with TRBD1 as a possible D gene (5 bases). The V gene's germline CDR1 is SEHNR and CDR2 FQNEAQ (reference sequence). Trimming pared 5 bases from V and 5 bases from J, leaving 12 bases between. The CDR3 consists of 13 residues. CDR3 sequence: CASSRVTGTEAFF. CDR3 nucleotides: TGTGCCAGCAGCCGAGTTACAGGTACTGAAGCTTTCTTT.

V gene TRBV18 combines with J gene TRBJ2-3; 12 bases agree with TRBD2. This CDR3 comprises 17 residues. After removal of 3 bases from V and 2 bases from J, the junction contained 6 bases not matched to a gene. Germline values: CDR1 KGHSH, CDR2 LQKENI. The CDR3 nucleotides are TGTGCCAGCTCACCCAACCTAGCGGGGGGGCCCACAGATACGCAGTATTTT. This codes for CASSPNLAGGPTDTQYF.

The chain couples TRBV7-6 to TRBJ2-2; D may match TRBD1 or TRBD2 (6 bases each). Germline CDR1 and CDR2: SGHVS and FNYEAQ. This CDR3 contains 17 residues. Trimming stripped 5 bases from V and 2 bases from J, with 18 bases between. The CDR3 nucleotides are TGTGCCAGCAGCCCCGGGGGCAGTTCCTCAAACACCGGGGAGCTGTTTTTT. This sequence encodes CASSPGGSSSNTGELFF.

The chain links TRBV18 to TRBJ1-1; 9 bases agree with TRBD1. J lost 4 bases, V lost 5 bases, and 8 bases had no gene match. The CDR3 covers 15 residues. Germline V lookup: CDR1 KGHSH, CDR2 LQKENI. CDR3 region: CASSDRGNFITEAFF. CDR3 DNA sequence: TGTGCCAGCTCAGACAGGGGGAATTTTATCACTGAAGCTTTCTTT. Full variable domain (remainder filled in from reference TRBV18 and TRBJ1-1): NAGVMQNPRHLVRRRGQEARLRCSPMKGHSHVYWYRQLPEEGLKFMVYLQKENIIDESGMPKERFSAEFPKEGPSILRIQQVVRGDSAAYFCASSDRGNFITEAFFGQGTRLTVV.

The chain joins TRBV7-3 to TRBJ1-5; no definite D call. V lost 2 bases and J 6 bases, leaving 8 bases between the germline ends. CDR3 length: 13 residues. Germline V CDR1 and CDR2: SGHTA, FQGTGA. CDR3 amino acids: CASSLQWGQPQHF. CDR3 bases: TGTGCCAGCAGCTTACAGTGGGGTCAGCCCCAGCATTTT.

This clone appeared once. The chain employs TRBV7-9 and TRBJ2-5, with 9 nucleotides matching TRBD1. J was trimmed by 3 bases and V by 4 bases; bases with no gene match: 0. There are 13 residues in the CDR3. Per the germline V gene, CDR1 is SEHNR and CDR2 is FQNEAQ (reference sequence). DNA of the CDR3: TGTGCCAGCAGCTGGGACAGGGAAGAGACCCAGTACTTC. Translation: CASSWDREETQYF.

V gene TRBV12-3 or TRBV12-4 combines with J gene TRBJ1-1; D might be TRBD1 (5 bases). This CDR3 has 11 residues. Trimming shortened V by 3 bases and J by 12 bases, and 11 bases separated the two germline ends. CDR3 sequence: CASSFGGGPFF. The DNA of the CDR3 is TGTGCCAGCAGTTTCGGCGGGGGACCTTTCTTT.

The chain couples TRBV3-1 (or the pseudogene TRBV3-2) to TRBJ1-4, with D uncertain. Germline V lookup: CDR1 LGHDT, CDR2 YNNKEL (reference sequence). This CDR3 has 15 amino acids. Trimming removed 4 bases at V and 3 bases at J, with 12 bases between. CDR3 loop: CASSLRGTANEKLFF. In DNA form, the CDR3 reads TGTGCCAGCAGCCTGCGTGGTACGGCTAATGAAAAACTGTTTTTT.

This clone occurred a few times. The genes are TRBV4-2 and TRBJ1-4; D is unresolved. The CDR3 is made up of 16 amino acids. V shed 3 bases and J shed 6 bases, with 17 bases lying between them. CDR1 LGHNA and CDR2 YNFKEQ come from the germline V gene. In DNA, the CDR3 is TGTGCCAGCAGCCAGACGACACGTCAGGACCATGAAAAACTGTTTTTT. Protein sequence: CASSQTTRQDHEKLFF.

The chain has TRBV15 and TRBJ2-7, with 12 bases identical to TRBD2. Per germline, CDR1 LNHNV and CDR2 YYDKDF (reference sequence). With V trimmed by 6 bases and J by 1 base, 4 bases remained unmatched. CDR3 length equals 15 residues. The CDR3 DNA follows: TGTGCCACCAGAAACGGACTAGCGGGGTCCTACGAGCAGTACTTC. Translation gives CATRNGLAGSYEQYF.

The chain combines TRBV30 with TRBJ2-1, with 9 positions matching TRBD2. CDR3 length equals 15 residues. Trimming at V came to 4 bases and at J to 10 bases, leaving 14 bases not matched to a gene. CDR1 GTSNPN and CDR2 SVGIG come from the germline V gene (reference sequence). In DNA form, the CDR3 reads TGTGCCTGGACTTTCGCTGGCGGGGGGGCTGGGGAGCAGTTCTTC. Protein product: CAWTFAGGGAGEQFF. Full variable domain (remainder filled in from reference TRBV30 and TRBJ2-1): SQTIHQWPATLVQPVGSPLSLECTVEGTSNPNLYWYRQAAGRGLQLLFYSVGIGQISSEVPQNLSASRPQDRQFILSSKKLLLSDSGFYLCAWTFAGGGAGEQFFGPGTRLTVL.

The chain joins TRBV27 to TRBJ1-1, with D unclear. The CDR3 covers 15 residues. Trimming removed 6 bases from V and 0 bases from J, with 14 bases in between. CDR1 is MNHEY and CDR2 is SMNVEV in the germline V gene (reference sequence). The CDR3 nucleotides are TGTGCCAGCAGACGACGATCGGGTGTGAACACTGAAGCTTTCTTT. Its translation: CASRRRSGVNTEAFF.

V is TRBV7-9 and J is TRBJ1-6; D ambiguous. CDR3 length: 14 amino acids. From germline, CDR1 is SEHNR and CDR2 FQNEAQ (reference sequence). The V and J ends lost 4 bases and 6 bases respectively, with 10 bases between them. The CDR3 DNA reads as TGTGCCAGCAGCTATCCGCCTGCTAATTCACCCCTCCACTTT. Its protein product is CASSYPPANSPLHF.

The CDR3 protein is CASSPDRRETEAFF. CDR3 sequence (DNA): TGTGCCAGCAGCCCGGATCGACGGGAGACTGAAGCTTTCTTT. This chain joins TRBV5-6 and TRBJ1-1; D not resolved. Trimming pared 4 bases from V and 5 bases from J, leaving 15 bases between. The CDR3 loop spans 14 amino acids. Germline V lookup: CDR1 SGHDT, CDR2 YYEEEE.